This T cell receptor beta chain originates from a study of T cells in Graves' hyperthyroidism and ophthalmopathy. This clonotype was detected only a few times. There were TCR beta CDR3 regions amplified from RNA transcripts. The study used the HTBI primer set for a first-round RT-PCR of the TCR CDR3. TCRdb independently ran MiXCR on the multiplex PCR reads; one entry per CDR3 protein. This sample has more than 350,000 distinct CDR3 sequences, with roughly 15% found just once. This sequence was found in a woman in her sixties or seventies with Graves' ophthalmopathy. Sequences were obtained from blood.

CDR3 amino acids: CSAASGRGSYNEQFF. CDR3 coding DNA: TGCAGTGCTGCCAGCGGGAGAGGGTCCTACAATGAGCAGTTCTTC. V and J are TRBV20-1 and TRBJ2-1, with 8 bases matching TRBD2. This CDR3 contains 15 residues. CDR1 is DFQATT, CDR2 SNEGSKA, per germline (reference sequence). Trimming cost V 5 bases and J 1 base; bases outside gene matches: 7.